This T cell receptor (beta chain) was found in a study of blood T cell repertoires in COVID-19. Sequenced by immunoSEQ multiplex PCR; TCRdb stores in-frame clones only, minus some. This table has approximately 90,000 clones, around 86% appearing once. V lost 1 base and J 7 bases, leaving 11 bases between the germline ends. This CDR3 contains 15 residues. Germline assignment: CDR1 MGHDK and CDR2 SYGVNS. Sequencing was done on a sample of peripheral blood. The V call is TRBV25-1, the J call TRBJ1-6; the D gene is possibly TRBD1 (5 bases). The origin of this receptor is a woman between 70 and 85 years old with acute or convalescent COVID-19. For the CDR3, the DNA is TGTGCCAGCAGTGAATCGGCAGGGTGGAATTCACCCCTCCACTTT. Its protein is CASSESAGWNSPLHF. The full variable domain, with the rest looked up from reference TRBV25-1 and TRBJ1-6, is EADIYQTPRYLVIGTGKKITLECSQTMGHDKMYWYQQDPGMELHLIHYSYGVNSTEKGDLSSESTVSRIRTEHFPLTLESARPSHTSQYLCASSESAGWNSPLHFGNGTRLTVT.